These 29 T cell receptor beta chains were all obtained from the same sample, sequenced in a study of spatial heterogeneity in lung cancer. The time point denotes: sample taken at primary tumor resection. TCRs were sequenced from unsorted whole RNA of tumor, nontumor lung or PBMC. TCRdb re-derived calls from the 5' RACE reads in MiXCR, one entry per CDR3 protein. Here the sample spans more than 2,500 distinct CDR3 sequences, about 30% being singletons. The source material was PBMCs, sampled at surgery. The receptors shown here come from a male donor with early-stage non-small cell lung cancer.

This clonotype was observed a handful of times. This chain joins TRBV20-1 and TRBJ2-7, with D possibly TRBD2 on 6 matching bases. This CDR3 has 12 residues. The germline CDR1 and CDR2 sequences are DFQATT and SNEGSKA (reference sequence). The V end was cut by 3 bases, the J end by 7 bases, with 13 bases between. The CDR3 loop reads CSARGLHSEQYF. CDR3 coding DNA: TGCAGTGCTAGGGGACTCCACTCGGAGCAGTACTTC.

This clonotype was seen ten or more times. The gene calls are TRBV28 and TRBJ2-7, with TRBD2 as a possible D gene (5 bases). The CDR3 spans 11 residues. Looked up from germline, CDR1 is MDHEN and CDR2 is SYDVKM. V was trimmed by 5 bases and J by 5 bases, leaving 7 bases between them. This CDR3 reads CASSPGNEQYF. The CDR3, as DNA: TGTGCCAGCAGTCCGGGAAACGAGCAGTACTTC.

This clonotype came up many times. The chain links TRBV7-9 to TRBJ1-4; maybe TRBD1 (5 bases). The V gene lost 5 bases and the J gene lost 8 bases, with 12 bases spanning the gap. Germline lookup yields CDR1 SEHNR and CDR2 FQNEAQ (reference sequence). The CDR3 length is 13 residues. The CDR3 nucleotides are TGTGCCAGCAGCCCGCGGCGGGGCGAAAAACTGTTTTTT. This sequence encodes CASSPRRGEKLFF.

This clonotype was observed many times. This chain links TRBV19 with TRBJ1-3, with D unclear. In germline, CDR1 is LNHDA, CDR2 SQIVND (reference sequence). This CDR3 has 10 residues. The V gene lost 8 bases and the J gene lost 7 bases, with 6 bases spanning the gap. The CDR3 sequence is CASRGNTIYF. DNA of the CDR3: TGTGCCAGTCGCGGGAACACCATATATTTT.

The J gene is TRBJ2-5, the V gene TRBV4-2, with TRBD2 matching 10 bases. Losses at the gene ends were 1 base for V and 2 bases for J; bases not matched to a gene: 4. Germline V gene sequence: CDR1 LGHNA, CDR2 YNFKEQ. The CDR3 spans 16 residues. CDR3 loop: CASSQGLAGAQETQYF. For the CDR3, the DNA is TGTGCCAGCAGCCAAGGGCTAGCGGGGGCACAAGAGACCCAGTACTTC.

The table lists this clonotype with many counts. CDR3 DNA sequence: TGTGCCAGCAGCCAATCGATATGGGGGCCTGAAGCTTTCTTT. Translating gives CASSQSIWGPEAFF. The chain couples TRBV16 to TRBJ1-1; D perhaps matches TRBD1 (6 bases). Germline values: CDR1 KGHSY, CDR2 FQNENV. This CDR3 is 14 amino acids long. V dropped 0 bases and J dropped 6 bases, with 11 bases sitting between them.

Sample share makes this clonotype medium-sized. The V gene is TRBV4-2, the J gene TRBJ2-7; 8 bases line up with TRBD2. With V trimmed by 0 bases and J by 4 bases, 14 bases remained unmatched. Germline values: CDR1 LGHNA, CDR2 YNFKEQ. This CDR3 region has 18 residues. The CDR3 loop reads CASSQDRLVSGGLYEQYF. The DNA for the CDR3 is TGTGCCAGCAGCCAAGATCGTCTCGTGAGCGGGGGCCTTTACGAGCAGTACTTC.

V usage is TRBV4-2 and J usage is TRBJ2-1; no reliable D call. V was shortened by 0 bases and J by 2 bases, with 11 bases between the two germline ends. CDR3 length equals 16 residues. Germline V gene lookup returns CDR1 LGHNA and CDR2 YNFKEQ. Written as DNA, the CDR3 is TGTGCCAGCAGCCAAGAGGCGACTTCCCCCTACAATGAGCAGTTCTTC. Translated: CASSQEATSPYNEQFF.

This clonotype was seen ten or more times. The chain has TRBV5-1 and TRBJ2-6; D is undetermined. The V gene's germline CDR1 is SGHRS and CDR2 YFSETQ. This CDR3 has 15 amino acids. V was pared by 0 bases and J by 0 bases, with 4 bases between. CDR3 DNA: TGCGCCAGCAGCTTGGGGTTCTCTGGGGCCAACGTCCTGACTTTC. Its translation is CASSLGFSGANVLTF.

The genes are TRBV7-2 and TRBJ2-7, with 10 bases identical to TRBD1. CDR1 is SGHTA, CDR2 FQGNSA, per germline. CDR3 length: 15 amino acids. The V segment lost 5 bases and the J segment 5 bases; nucleotides outside the gene matches: 9. The DNA of the CDR3 is TGTGCCAGCAGCACCGCCGGGACAGGGGCTCACGAGCAGTACTTC. Protein sequence: CASSTAGTGAHEQYF.

This chain connects TRBV12-3 or TRBV12-4 to TRBJ1-2; no definite D call. V lost 3 bases to trimming and J lost 8 bases, with 22 bases between them. This CDR3 spans 16 amino acids. The CDR3: CASSFLGIEGLRGYTF. CDR3 nucleotide sequence: TGTGCCAGCAGTTTCCTTGGGATCGAAGGATTGAGGGGCTACACCTTC.

This clonotype was picked up many times. The V call is TRBV20-1, the J call TRBJ2-5; 7 nucleotides match TRBD1. Germline CDR1 DFQATT, CDR2 SNEGSKA (reference sequence). CDR3 length: 16 residues. Unmatched junction bases numbered 11, after V lost 2 bases and J lost 2 bases. CDR3 in amino acids: CSARTTGNYFQETQYF. Written as DNA, the CDR3 is TGCAGTGCTAGAACGACAGGGAACTATTTTCAAGAGACCCAGTACTTC.

This clonotype was recorded many times. This sequence joins TRBV7-6 and TRBJ1-2; D remains ambiguous. Trimming took 0 bases from V and 7 from J, leaving 9 bases between them. CDR1 is SGHVS, CDR2 FNYEAQ, per germline. This CDR3 spans 13 amino acids. This CDR3 reads CASSLAPGTGYTF. The CDR3, as DNA: TGTGCCAGCAGCTTAGCGCCTGGAACTGGCTACACCTTC.

This clonotype was seen ten or more times. J is TRBJ2-3 and V is TRBV12-3 or TRBV12-4, with 7 bases lining up with TRBD2. With V trimmed by 3 bases and J by 4 bases, 7 bases remained unmatched. CDR3 length: 15 amino acids. The CDR3 coding sequence is TGTGCCAGCAGTTTGGAAGGGAGGGTCGCAGATACGCAGTATTTT. Translated, it gives CASSLEGRVADTQYF.

J is TRBJ1-5 and V is TRBV10-3; 7 nucleotides agree with TRBD1. The germline V gene encodes CDR1 ENHRY and CDR2 SYGVKD. The trim removed 7 bases at V and 2 bases at J, leaving 8 bases unmatched. The CDR3 length is 15 residues. CDR3 sequence reads: CAIIYDRVCNQPQHF. The CDR3 region has the DNA TGTGCCATCATCTACGACAGGGTATGCAATCAGCCCCAGCATTTT.

Ten or more counts support this clonotype. V and J are TRBV29-1 and TRBJ2-7, with D unresolved. Trimming removed 4 bases from V and 1 base from J, with 8 bases in between. CDR1 SQVTM and CDR2 ANQGSEA come from the germline V gene. This CDR3 region has 12 residues. The CDR3: CSVVDGSYEQYF. DNA for the CDR3: TGCAGCGTTGTGGACGGGTCCTACGAGCAGTACTTC.

This clonotype was observed many times. CDR3 residues: CASSPDEQYF. The DNA for the CDR3 is TGTGCCAGCAGCCCAGACGAGCAGTACTTC. This rearrangement joins TRBV28 to TRBJ2-7, with unresolved D. The CDR3 is made up of 10 amino acids. Trimming cost V 6 bases and J 5 bases, with 5 bases left between them. Germline lookup yields CDR1 MDHEN and CDR2 SYDVKM.

This clonotype was seen only a few times. V and J are TRBV5-6 and TRBJ2-7, with 10 bases aligning to TRBD1. Germline trimming cut 2 bases from V and 1 base from J; bases unmatched to any gene: 3. The CDR3 has 15 residues. Germline V gives CDR1 SGHDT, CDR2 YYEEEE. The CDR3 reads CASSFRDRGSYEQYF. The DNA for the CDR3 is TGTGCCAGCAGCTTCCGGGACAGGGGTTCCTACGAGCAGTACTTC. Drawing the rest from reference TRBV5-6 and TRBJ2-7, the complete variable domain is DAGVTQSPTHLIKTRGQQVTLRCSPKSGHDTVSWYQQALGQGPQFIFQYYEEEERQRGNFPDRFSGHQFPNYSSELNVNALLLGDSALYLCASSFRDRGSYEQYFGPGTRLTVT.

The chain carries TRBV21-1 and TRBJ2-1; the table's D call, TRBD1, was not checked against the DNA. TRBV21-1 is a recognized pseudogene. This CDR3 has 14 amino acids. In nucleotides, the CDR3 is TGTGCCAGCAGAACCGGGACATCGGACAATGAGCAGTTCTTC. As protein: CASRTGTSDNEQFF.

This clonotype turned up a few times. This chain uses TRBV20-1 with TRBJ2-1; TRBD2 aligns across 8 bases. From germline, CDR1 is DFQATT and CDR2 SNEGSKA (reference sequence). V dropped 3 bases and J dropped 2; count of bases not matched to a gene: 6. The CDR3 covers 15 residues. CDR3: CSASASGLPYNEQFF. The CDR3 DNA is TGCAGTGCTAGCGCTAGCGGGCTACCCTACAATGAGCAGTTCTTC.

The V and J genes are TRBV7-2 and TRBJ2-5, with D perhaps TRBD1 (6 bases). V lost 1 base and J lost 4, with 10 bases in between. Per the germline V gene, CDR1 is SGHTA and CDR2 is FQGNSA. The CDR3 loop spans 14 amino acids. For the CDR3, the DNA is TGTGCCAGCAGCTTAGGTTCCAGGGGAGAGACCCAGTACTTC. This encodes CASSLGSRGETQYF. Full variable domain (outside the CDR3, taken from reference TRBV7-2 and TRBJ2-5): GAGVSQSPSNKVTEKGKDVELRCDPISGHTALYWYRQSLGQGLEFLIYFQGNSAPDKSGLPSDRFSAERTGGSVSTLTIQRTQQEDSAVYLCASSLGSRGETQYFGPGTRLLVL.

Only a few counts were recorded for this clonotype. The chain employs TRBV7-9 and TRBJ1-1; no clear D. From germline, CDR1 is SEHNR and CDR2 FQNEAQ (reference sequence). Between the trimmed V and J ends, which lost 1 base and 11 bases, there was a span of 20 bases. The CDR3 sequence is 15 residues long. The CDR3 nucleotides read TGTGCCAGCAGCTTAGGGGCAGGTGTAAAACTGAGGGCTTTCTTT. Translated: CASSLGAGVKLRAFF.

The sample holds a few counts of this clonotype. The rearrangement uses TRBV28 and TRBJ1-2; a possible D gene is TRBD1 (5 bases). This CDR3 is 15 amino acids long. Trimming stripped 4 bases from V and 6 bases from J, with 18 bases between. Germline V gives CDR1 MDHEN, CDR2 SYDVKM. The CDR3 nucleotides read TGTGCCAGCAGTTCCCCTGCGGGGGGAGAACATGGCTACACCTTC. Amino acid sequence: CASSSPAGGEHGYTF.

This chain joins TRBV28 and TRBJ2-7; the D call may be TRBD1 or TRBD2 (5 bases each). From germline, CDR1 is MDHEN and CDR2 SYDVKM. The CDR3 is 12 residues long. The V gene lost 6 bases and the J gene lost 5 bases, with 11 bases spanning the gap. The CDR3 region has the DNA TGTGCCAGCAGCCTTGGGGGAAACGAGCAGTACTTC. Translation gives CASSLGGNEQYF.

This chain links TRBV6-5 with TRBJ2-5, with unresolved D. Per the germline V gene, CDR1 is MNHEY and CDR2 is SVGAGI. This CDR3 has 14 amino acids. The ends were cut back, 6 bases at V and 6 bases at J, with 17 bases in the middle. CDR3 DNA sequence: TGTGCCAGCAGCCAGGACGTGGGGTCCAAGACCCAGTACTTC. Protein sequence: CASSQDVGSKTQYF.

This clonotype was observed at least ten times. The CDR3 nucleotides are TGTGCCAGCAGCAGGGGACAGCAAGAGACCCAGTACTTC. Translating gives CASSRGQQETQYF. J is TRBJ2-5 and V is TRBV6-6; 7 nucleotides line up with TRBD1. The V gene end was trimmed by 6 bases and the J gene end by 2 bases; junction bases not matched to a gene: 3. Germline V gene sequence: CDR1 MNHNY, CDR2 SVGAGI (reference sequence). CDR3 length: 13 amino acids.

Only a few counts were recorded for this clonotype. The chain employs TRBV28 and TRBJ1-1; D uncertain. The CDR3 sequence is 13 residues long. Germline lookup yields CDR1 MDHEN and CDR2 SYDVKM. Trimming cost V 6 bases and J 1 base, with 9 bases left between them. The CDR3, as DNA: TGTGCCAGCAGGGACCCAACGAACACTGAAGCTTTCTTT. Translated: CASRDPTNTEAFF. The complete variable domain, with remaining parts taken from reference TRBV28 and TRBJ1-1, reads DVKVTQSSRYLVKRTGEKVFLECVQDMDHENMFWYRQDPGLGLRLIYFSYDVKMKEKGDIPEGYSVSREKKERFSLILESASTNQTSMYLCASRDPTNTEAFFGQGTRLTVV.

In its sample, this clonotype was seen many times. The chain recombines TRBV6-2 or TRBV6-3 with TRBJ2-1; 7 bases are a match to TRBD2. The junction had 2 bases not matched to a gene; V was cut back by 2 bases and J by 4 bases. This CDR3 spans 14 amino acids. Germline assignment: CDR1 MNHEY and CDR2 SVGEGT. The CDR3 nucleotides read TGTGCCAGCAGTTACAGCGGGGAATACAATGAGCAGTTCTTC. It encodes CASSYSGEYNEQFF.

This clonotype qualifies as large (0.1 to 1%). The chain joins TRBV5-6 to TRBJ1-1; D unresolved. The CDR3 consists of 12 residues. V was shortened by 3 bases and J by 9 bases, with 12 bases between the two germline ends. Germline V gene data show CDR1 as SGHDT and CDR2 as YYEEEE. The chain's CDR3 is CASSSWPDQAFF. CDR3 DNA: TGTGCCAGCAGCTCTTGGCCTGACCAAGCTTTCTTT.